The clone carrying this T cell receptor (beta chain) was seen a handful of times. This entry is derived from a study of cytomegalovirus exposure and HLA in healthy donors. V lost 5 bases and J 5 bases, leaving 10 bases between the germline ends. CDR3 length equals 13 residues. Germline-derived CDR1 and CDR2 are LNHDA and SQIVND (reference sequence). The primer mix had 60 Vbeta and 13 Jbeta primers. Clones were sequenced by immunoSEQ multiplex PCR, and TCRdb holds only the in-frame ones, with some missing. The table includes some 100,000 clones, approximately 75% detected once. The sample was PBMCs. This receptor was taken from a middle-aged woman in good health and CMV-seronegative. The chain couples TRBV19 to TRBJ2-1, with D possibly TRBD2 on 6 matching bases. In nucleotides, the CDR3 is TGTGCCAGTAGTGGCCGGGAGAACAATGAGCAGTTCTTC. It translates to CASSGRENNEQFF.